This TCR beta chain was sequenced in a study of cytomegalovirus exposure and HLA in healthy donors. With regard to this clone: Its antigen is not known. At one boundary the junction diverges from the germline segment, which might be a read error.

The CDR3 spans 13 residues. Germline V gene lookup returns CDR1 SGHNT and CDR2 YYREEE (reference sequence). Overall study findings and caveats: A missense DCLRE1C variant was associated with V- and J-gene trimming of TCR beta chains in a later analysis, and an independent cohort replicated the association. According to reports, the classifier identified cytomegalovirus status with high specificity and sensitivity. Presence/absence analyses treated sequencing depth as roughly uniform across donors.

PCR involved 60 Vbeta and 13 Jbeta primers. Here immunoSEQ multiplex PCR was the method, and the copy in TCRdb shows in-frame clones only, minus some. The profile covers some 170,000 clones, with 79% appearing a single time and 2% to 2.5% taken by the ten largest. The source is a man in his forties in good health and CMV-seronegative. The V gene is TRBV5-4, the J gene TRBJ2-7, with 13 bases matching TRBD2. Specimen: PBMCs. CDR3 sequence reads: CASSLGTSGSLRF. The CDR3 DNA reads TGTGCCAGCAGCTTGGGGACTAGCGGGAGCCTACGCTTC.